This T cell receptor beta chain was identified in a study of blood T cell repertoires in COVID-19. This table comes from immunoSEQ multiplex PCR, and its TCRdb copy is limited to in-frame clones, with some not included. The sample shows 300,000 to 400,000 clones, about 88% of them seen only once. V lost 4 bases to trimming and J lost 4 bases; unmatched junction nucleotides: 4. The CDR3 runs to 13 residues. CDR1 is SQVTM and CDR2 is ANQGSEA in the germline V gene. Sequencing was done on a sample of PBMCs or T cells enriched from blood (not recorded which). The genes are TRBV29-1 and TRBJ1-2; 9 bases agree with TRBD1. The receptor was isolated from a young woman who had recovered from COVID-19. The CDR3 loop reads CSVGQGGSYGYTF. The CDR3 nucleotides are TGCAGCGTTGGACAGGGGGGAAGCTATGGCTACACCTTC.